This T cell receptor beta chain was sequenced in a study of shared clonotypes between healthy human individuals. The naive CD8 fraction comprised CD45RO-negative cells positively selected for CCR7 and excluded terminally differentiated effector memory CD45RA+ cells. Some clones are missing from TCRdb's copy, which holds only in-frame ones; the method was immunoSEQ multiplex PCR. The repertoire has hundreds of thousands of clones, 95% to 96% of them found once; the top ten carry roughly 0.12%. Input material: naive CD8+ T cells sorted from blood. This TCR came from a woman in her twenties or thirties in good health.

CDR3: CASSLRGGPQHF. The CDR3, as DNA: TGTGCCAGCAGTTTACGTGGGGGGCCCCAGCATTTT. The genes are TRBV27 and TRBJ1-5, with D possibly being TRBD1 (5 bases). The CDR3 totals 12 residues. Per germline, CDR1 MNHEY and CDR2 SMNVEV (reference sequence). Between the trimmed V and J ends, which lost 2 bases and 9 bases, there was a span of 8 bases.